This passage covers 6 T cell receptor beta chains from one sample sequenced in a study of immune heterogeneity within non-small cell lung tumors. It was with 32 V and 13 J primers that multiplex PCR amplified TCR beta CDR3. MiXCR was run by TCRdb on the multiplex PCR reads, yielding one entry per CDR3 protein. The sample has roughly 6,500 distinct CDR3 sequences; roughly a fifth are singletons. At 550 to 700 ng per sample, bulk tumor genomic DNA provided the template. Widely spaced biopsies, several per primary tumor, were obtained at surgery. Curative surgical treatment was performed in patients who had newly diagnosed, untreated non-small cell lung cancer. Sequencing used lung tumor tissue. These receptors were collected from a female donor with non-small cell lung cancer.

The chain carries TRBV7-9 and TRBJ1-4; 10 bases are shared with TRBD1. The CDR3 length is 18 residues. Losses at the gene ends were 5 bases for V and 7 bases for J; bases not matched to a gene: 16. Germline values: CDR1 SEHNR, CDR2 FQNEAQ (reference sequence). The CDR3 spells CASSTRGGGQGIPEKLFF. CDR3 DNA: TGTGCCAGCAGCACCAGAGGGGGGGGACAGGGGATTCCTGAAAAACTGTTTTTT.

By share, this clonotype ranks as medium-sized. The chain joins TRBV27 to TRBJ1-6, with D maybe TRBD1 (6 bases). The CDR3 loop spans 15 amino acids. CDR1 MNHEY and CDR2 SMNVEV come from the germline V gene (reference sequence). Trimming removed 0 bases at V and 6 bases at J, with 9 bases between. DNA for the CDR3: TGTGCCAGCAGTTTATCGGGGGCGGCTAATTCACCCCTCCACTTT. Amino acid sequence: CASSLSGAANSPLHF.

This clonotype is categorized as medium-sized. The rearrangement links TRBV18 to TRBJ1-5; D is perhaps TRBD1 (6 bases). There are 15 residues in the CDR3. Germline lookup yields CDR1 KGHSH and CDR2 LQKENI. Trimming cost V 2 bases and J 6 bases, with 14 bases left between them. The CDR3 sequence: CASSPYRVGGQPQHF. The DNA of the CDR3 is TGTGCCAGCTCACCATACAGGGTAGGTGGTCAGCCCCAGCATTTT. Together with reference TRBV18 and TRBJ1-5, the CDR3 gives the full variable domain: NAGVMQNPRHLVRRRGQEARLRCSPMKGHSHVYWYRQLPEEGLKFMVYLQKENIIDESGMPKERFSAEFPKEGPSILRIQQVVRGDSAAYFCASSPYRVGGQPQHFGDGTRLSIL.

This clonotype is classed as medium-sized. The V and J genes are TRBV6-1 and TRBJ2-2; 9 bases fit TRBD1. Germline trimming cut 5 bases from V and 0 bases from J; bases unmatched to any gene: 1. This CDR3 is built from 15 residues. Germline values: CDR1 MNHNS, CDR2 SASEGT. The CDR3 DNA sequence: TGTGCCAGCAGTCGGACAGGGGCGAACACCGGGGAGCTGTTTTTT. This encodes CASSRTGANTGELFF.

This CDR3 is CSARGQGLSETQYF. CDR3 in DNA: TGCAGTGCCCGCGGACAGGGGTTGTCAGAGACCCAGTACTTC. The rearrangement links TRBV20-1 to TRBJ2-5; 9 bases are shared with TRBD1. This CDR3 spans 14 amino acids. V lost 6 bases to trimming and J lost 4 bases; unmatched junction nucleotides: 9. Germline CDR1 DFQATT, CDR2 SNEGSKA (reference sequence).

In its sample, this clonotype ranks as medium-sized (0.01 to 0.1%). This chain uses TRBV6-1 with TRBJ1-4, with D uncertain. The CDR3 is made up of 15 amino acids. Trimming cost V 4 bases and J 7 bases, with 16 bases left between them. The germline CDR1 and CDR2 sequences are MNHNS and SASEGT. The CDR3 DNA is TGTGCCAGCAGTGGACGACCAAACGGAGGTGAAAAACTGTTTTTT. Protein: CASSGRPNGGEKLFF.